This TCR beta chain was observed in a study of PD-1 blockade in classical Hodgkin lymphoma. Overall study findings and caveats: Causes of the repertoire differences remain undefined, possibly disease activity or prior therapy.

Repertoires were generated with immunoSEQ multiplex PCR, while TCRdb's copy carries only in-frame clones and drops some. The data hold around 20,000 clones, with around 82% observed a single time. Indicated time point: cycle 4 day 1 (C4D1), after about 6 weeks of nivolumab. All the patients suffered relapse after autologous stem cell transplantation, and brentuximab vedotin exposure differed. Details on this clone: What it binds is not known.

The sequence derives from a human donor with classical Hodgkin lymphoma. The source material was peripheral blood mononuclear cells (PBMCs), sampled before the fourth cycle of nivolumab.

CDR3 nucleotides: TGCGCCAGCACCTCGGACAGGGTGGCGCAGCCCCAGCATTTT. It is translated as CASTSDRVAQPQHF. The chain is built from TRBV23-1 and TRBJ1-5, with 8 bases matching TRBD1. TRBV23-1 is assigned to the ORF class and has an uncertain function. The length of the CDR3 is 14 residues. With V trimmed by 7 bases and J by 7 bases, 9 bases remained unmatched.